Sequencing of this T cell receptor beta chain was carried out in a study of blood T cells in healthy people across ages. Study-wide findings and caveats: As age increased, TCR beta diversity per million T cells fell in a roughly linear fashion. The study found more naive CD4+ cells and higher diversity in long-lived than aged donors. Unknown CMV status may confound age-related changes in expanded clones.

This clonotype appeared a few times. What it binds is unknown. The use of a sample-barcoded 5' primer and a J-beta primer mix characterized a second PCR of roughly 6 to 12 cycles. TCRdb fed the 5' RACE reads into MiXCR, producing one record per CDR3 protein. The sample lists fewer than 900,000 distinct CDR3 sequences; around 36% were seen once. Germline trimming cut 1 base from V and 3 bases from J; bases unmatched to any gene: 14. The CDR3 is 19 residues long. Germline values: CDR1 SEHNR, CDR2 FQNEAQ (reference sequence). This rearrangement joins TRBV7-9 to TRBJ2-7; 11 bases agree with TRBD1. This receptor was identified in a man younger than 35 in good health. Source material: blood. In nucleotides, the CDR3 is TGTGCCAGCAGCTTAGGGGTCACCTTTTCCGGGACAGGGGGCTACGAGCAGTACTTC. This translates into CASSLGVTFSGTGGYEQYF. Based on the CDR3 plus reference TRBV7-9 and TRBJ2-7, the full variable domain is DTGVSQNPRHKITKRGQNVTFRCDPISEHNRLYWYRQTLGQGPEFLTYFQNEAQLEKSRLLSDRFSAERPKGSFSTLEIQRTEQGDSAMYLCASSLGVTFSGTGGYEQYFGPGTRLTVT.